These 24 T cell receptor beta chains came from one sample sequenced in a study of shared clonotypes between healthy human individuals. TCRdb's table, derived via immunoSEQ multiplex PCR, lists solely in-frame clones and lacks some. The table shows approximately 980,000 clones, with approximately 76% occurring only once. Sequenced input: memory CD4+ T cells sorted from blood. Subset reported: CD45RA-negative fraction. These receptors all stem from a man aged 18 to 29 in good health.

The CDR3: CASSENAGGYQETQYF. The CDR3 DNA follows: TGTGCCAGCAGTGAGAATGCGGGGGGTTACCAAGAGACCCAGTACTTC. The rearrangement links TRBV6-1 to TRBJ2-5; TRBD2 aligns across 8 bases. J lost 0 bases, V lost 3 bases, and 6 bases had no gene match. CDR3 length equals 16 residues. Germline CDR1 reads MNHNS; CDR2 reads SASEGT.

V gene TRBV18 combines with J gene TRBJ1-6; possibly TRBD1 for D (5 bases). CDR3 length: 13 amino acids. V was clipped by 2 bases and J by 7 bases, with 6 bases between them. CDR1 and CDR2 from the germline V gene are KGHSH and LQKENI. CDR3 nucleotides: TGTGCCAGCTCACCAGAGGGGAATTCACCCCTCCACTTT. As protein: CASSPEGNSPLHF.

The chain carries TRBV6-1 and TRBJ1-1, with D perhaps matching TRBD1 (5 bases). Germline V lookup: CDR1 MNHNS, CDR2 SASEGT. Trimming stripped 6 bases from V and 7 bases from J, with 15 bases between. The CDR3 totals 13 residues. CDR3 loop: CASRTPQGSEAFF. The CDR3 nucleotides read TGTGCCAGCAGGACCCCCCAGGGTAGTGAAGCTTTCTTT.

As concerns this clone: A much larger clone lies a single base off, so this may be a read error. The DNA for the CDR3 is TGTGCCAGCAGCGTACAGGAGAACACTGAAGCTTTCTTT. The encoded protein is CASSVQENTEAFF. The chain has TRBV7-6 and TRBJ1-1; D is possibly TRBD1 (5 bases). V lost 5 bases to trimming and J lost 1 base, with 8 bases between them. The CDR3 sequence is 13 residues long. Germline V gene data show CDR1 as SGHVS and CDR2 as FNYEAQ.

The chain employs TRBV7-9 and TRBJ2-1; 7 nucleotides line up with TRBD1. The V segment lost 4 bases and the J segment 4 bases; nucleotides outside the gene matches: 4. This CDR3 contains 14 residues. Germline V gives CDR1 SEHNR, CDR2 FQNEAQ (reference sequence). The CDR3 sequence is CASSSLQGYNEQFF. The CDR3 nucleotides read TGTGCCAGCAGCTCGTTACAGGGGTACAATGAGCAGTTCTTC.

This chain connects TRBV5-1 to TRBJ1-2, with 10 bases that match TRBD1. Germline CDR1 SGHRS, CDR2 YFSETQ. Germline trimming cut 4 bases from V and 4 bases from J; bases unmatched to any gene: 4. The CDR3 totals 14 residues. For the CDR3, the DNA is TGCGCCAGCAGCACGGGACAGGGGCCCTATGGCTACACCTTC. The encoded protein is CASSTGQGPYGYTF.

To note about this clone: Other DNA sequences of this sample code for an identical CDR3. The chain couples TRBV7-9 to TRBJ2-7, with D uncertain. The CDR3 is 11 amino acids. The V end lost 5 bases, the J end lost 3 bases, and 5 bases lay between the germline ends. Germline values: CDR1 SEHNR, CDR2 FQNEAQ (reference sequence). CDR3 region: CASSPSYEQYF. The CDR3 DNA sequence: TGTGCCAGCAGCCCAAGCTACGAGCAGTACTTC.

This clone was seen a few times. The chain recombines TRBV19 with TRBJ1-1; the D is unclear. The V and J ends lost 5 bases and 2 bases respectively, with 9 bases between them. This CDR3 comprises 13 residues. The V gene's germline CDR1 is LNHDA and CDR2 SQIVND (reference sequence). The CDR3 sequence: CASSPQINTEAFF. CDR3 sequence (DNA): TGTGCCAGTAGTCCTCAGATTAACACTGAAGCTTTCTTT.

This chain joins TRBV6-5 and TRBJ1-4, with no clear D. Germline V gene data show CDR1 as MNHEY and CDR2 as SVGAGI. The CDR3 length is 13 residues. Trimming shortened V by 0 bases and J by 7 bases, and 6 bases separated the two germline ends. The CDR3 region is CASSYSSPEKLFF. The CDR3 coding sequence is TGTGCCAGCAGTTACTCGTCCCCTGAAAAACTGTTTTTT.

The chain recombines TRBV5-5 with TRBJ1-2; D is undetermined. Germline lookup yields CDR1 SGHKS and CDR2 YYEKEE (reference sequence). Between the trimmed V and J ends, which lost 3 bases and 10 bases, there was a span of 13 bases. The CDR3 has 12 residues. The CDR3 loop is CASSYSTDDYTF. The CDR3 coding sequence is TGTGCCAGCAGCTACAGCACCGATGACTACACCTTC.

The chain recombines TRBV7-3 with TRBJ2-3; weak D call: TRBD1 (5 bases). The CDR3 is made up of 15 amino acids. Looked up from germline, CDR1 is SGHTA and CDR2 is FQGTGA. Trimming pared 1 base from V and 3 bases from J, leaving 11 bases between. The CDR3 DNA reads TGTGCCAGCAGCTTAAGTGGCAGGGTTACAGATACGCAGTATTTT. Translation: CASSLSGRVTDTQYF.

This chain connects TRBV9 to TRBJ2-5; D is possibly TRBD1 or TRBD2 (6 bases each). This CDR3 contains 13 residues. The ends were cut back, 2 bases at V and 4 bases at J, with 9 bases in the middle. From germline, CDR1 is SGDLS and CDR2 YYNGEE. CDR3 in DNA: TGTGCCAGCAGCGTCGAGGGGGGAGAGACCCAGTACTTC. Translating it yields CASSVEGGETQYF.

V usage is TRBV28 and J usage is TRBJ1-1; no clear D gene. The CDR3 sequence is 15 residues long. The V end lost 3 bases, the J end lost 4 bases, and 15 bases lay between the germline ends. In germline, CDR1 is MDHEN, CDR2 SYDVKM. CDR3 amino acids: CASSFEGKEGTEAFF. The CDR3 nucleotides are TGTGCCAGCAGTTTTGAGGGAAAGGAGGGCACTGAAGCTTTCTTT.

This clone has ten or more counts. The J gene is TRBJ1-2, the V gene TRBV12-2; the D call of TRBD1 is as the table states it, not checked on the DNA. TRBV12-2 is a documented pseudogene. The CDR3 sequence is 15 residues long. The CDR3 DNA is TGTGCAAGTCGCTCCGACAGCTTTCCTAACTATGGCTACACCTTC. It translates to CASRSDSFPNYGYTF.

This clone was recorded once. This chain uses TRBV5-1 with TRBJ2-3; 10 bases agree with TRBD2. Germline CDR1 reads SGHRS; CDR2 reads YFSETQ. The V and J ends lost 7 bases and 1 base, in that order; junction bases with no gene match: 9. The CDR3 is made up of 16 amino acids. As DNA, the CDR3 is TGCGCCAGCTCCCCTGTAGCGGGGGGCGGCACAGATACGCAGTATTTT. Translated, it gives CASSPVAGGGTDTQYF. Based on the CDR3 plus reference TRBV5-1 and TRBJ2-3, the full variable domain is KAGVTQTPRYLIKTRGQQVTLSCSPISGHRSVSWYQQTPGQGLQFLFEYFSETQRNKGNFPGRFSGRQFSNSRSEMNVSTLELGDSALYLCASSPVAGGGTDTQYFGPGTRLTVL.

The chain has TRBV5-6 and TRBJ1-6; D is possibly TRBD1 (5 bases). The CDR3 length is 13 residues. Germline V gene data show CDR1 as SGHDT and CDR2 as YYEEEE. V lost 1 base, J lost 10 bases, and 9 bases lay in between. The chain's CDR3 is CASSLRGNSPLHF. The CDR3 DNA reads as TGTGCCAGCAGCTTGCGGGGGAACTCACCCCTCCACTTT.

CDR3 sequence: CASSVAVASGSYEQYF. In DNA form, the CDR3 reads TGTGCCAGCAGCGTAGCTGTCGCTAGCGGCTCCTACGAGCAGTACTTC. The chain uses TRBV9 and TRBJ2-7; 7 bases fit TRBD2. V lost 0 bases, J lost 0 bases, and 6 bases stayed unmatched. The CDR3 runs to 16 residues. Germline V gene sequence: CDR1 SGDLS, CDR2 YYNGEE.

V usage is TRBV5-1 and J usage is TRBJ2-7, with 8 bases aligning to TRBD2. CDR3 length equals 14 residues. Trimming cost V 4 bases and J 5 bases; bases outside gene matches: 8. In germline, CDR1 is SGHRS, CDR2 YFSETQ. The CDR3, as DNA: TGCGCCAGCAGCAACCCGGGCGGGAGGAACGAGCAGTACTTC. This translates into CASSNPGGRNEQYF.

The CDR3 region has the DNA TGTGCCAGCTCACCCCAGCGGGGGGTAGTGGGCGCGCAGTATTTT. Translated: CASSPQRGVVGAQYF. The J gene is TRBJ2-3, the V gene TRBV7-2, with 9 bases fitting TRBD2. The CDR3 extends over 15 amino acids. Germline assignment: CDR1 SGHTA and CDR2 FQGNSA. V gave up 8 bases and J gave up 10 bases; unmatched junction bases: 16.

In this sample, this clone turned up once. The gene calls are TRBV5-1 and TRBJ1-4; D unclear. The CDR3 runs 14 residues. Trimming removed 4 bases from V and 4 bases from J, with 11 bases in between. Looked up from germline, CDR1 is SGHRS and CDR2 is YFSETQ. CDR3 sequence: CASSPRADNEKLFF. The CDR3 DNA reads as TGCGCCAGCAGCCCCCGGGCCGATAATGAAAAACTGTTTTTT.

Notes on this clone: The identical CDR3 is also encoded by other nucleotide sequences in the sample. This chain uses TRBV5-4 with TRBJ1-1; TRBD1 matches at 9 bases. Germline lookup yields CDR1 SGHNT and CDR2 YYREEE (reference sequence). Unmatched junction bases numbered 3, after V lost 4 bases and J lost 2 bases. This CDR3 is built from 14 residues. CDR3: CASSPGQGNTEAFF. CDR3 bases: TGTGCCAGCAGCCCGGGACAGGGAAACACTGAAGCTTTCTTT.

The chain is built from TRBV9 and TRBJ2-3; no reliable D call. Trimming left V 1 base short and J 5 bases short, with 8 bases between. Germline V gives CDR1 SGDLS, CDR2 YYNGEE. This CDR3 spans 13 amino acids. In DNA, the CDR3 is TGTGCCAGCAGCGTACCGGGCGGAGATACGCAGTATTTT. It yields the protein CASSVPGGDTQYF.

The chain uses TRBV7-9 and TRBJ1-2; D not certain. This CDR3 is built from 11 residues. Germline V gene lookup returns CDR1 SEHNR and CDR2 FQNEAQ (reference sequence). The ends were cut back, 1 base at V and 8 bases at J, with 5 bases in the middle. CDR3 sequence: CASSLGWGYTF. In DNA, the CDR3 is TGTGCCAGCAGCTTAGGCTGGGGCTACACCTTC.

The rearrangement uses TRBV15 and TRBJ2-5; D might be TRBD1 (6 bases). This CDR3 is built from 16 residues. The V gene's germline CDR1 is LNHNV and CDR2 YYDKDF (reference sequence). The V end lost 1 base, the J end lost 1 base, and 13 bases lay between the germline ends. CDR3: CATSRVATGGQETQYF. DNA for the CDR3: TGTGCCACCAGCAGAGTTGCGACAGGCGGCCAAGAGACCCAGTACTTC.